The clone carrying this T cell receptor beta chain has a single count. Other DNA sequences from this sample encode an identical CDR3 as well. This sample was included in a study of blood T cell repertoires in COVID-19. Per germline, CDR1 SGHRS and CDR2 YFSETQ. This CDR3 has 14 amino acids. The J segment lost 4 bases and the V segment lost 1 base, leaving 1 base of the junction unmatched. Ages ranged from 18 to 89 years, with residence in about 24 US areas. Exposed volunteers were people who met a COVID-19 case within 2 weeks before study entry. Per the authors' pipeline: The assay estimated nucleated cells by amplifying reference gene primers. The method was immunoSEQ multiplex PCR; TCRdb's version includes in-frame clones alone and lacks a portion of them. D and trimming come from the DNA, and the V and J calls and clone size come from that table. The sample has 400,000 to 500,000 clones, about 88% seen once.

Sequenced material: PBMCs or T cells enriched from blood (not recorded which). This clonotype originated in a woman under 30 who had been exposed to COVID-19. The chain couples TRBV5-1 to TRBJ2-1, with TRBD2 matching 8 bases. As DNA, the CDR3 is TGCGCCAGCAGCTTGACTAGCGGATACAATGAGCAGTTCTTC. This translates into CASSLTSGYNEQFF.